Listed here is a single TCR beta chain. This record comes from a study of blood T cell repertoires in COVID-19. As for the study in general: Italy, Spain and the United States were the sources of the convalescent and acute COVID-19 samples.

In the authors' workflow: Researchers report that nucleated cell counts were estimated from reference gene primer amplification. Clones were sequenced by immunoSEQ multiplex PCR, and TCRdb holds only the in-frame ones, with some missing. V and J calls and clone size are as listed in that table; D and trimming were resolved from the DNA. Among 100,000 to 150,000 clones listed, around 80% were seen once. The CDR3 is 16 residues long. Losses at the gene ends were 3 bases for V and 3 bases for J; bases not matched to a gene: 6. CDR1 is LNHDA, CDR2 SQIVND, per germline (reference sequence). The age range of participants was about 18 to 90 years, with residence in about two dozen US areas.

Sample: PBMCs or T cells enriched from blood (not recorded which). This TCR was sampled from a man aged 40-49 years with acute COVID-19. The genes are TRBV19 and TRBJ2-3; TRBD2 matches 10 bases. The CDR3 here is CASSMSTSGKTDTQYF. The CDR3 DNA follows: TGTGCCAGTAGTATGAGTACTAGCGGGAAAACAGATACGCAGTATTTT.